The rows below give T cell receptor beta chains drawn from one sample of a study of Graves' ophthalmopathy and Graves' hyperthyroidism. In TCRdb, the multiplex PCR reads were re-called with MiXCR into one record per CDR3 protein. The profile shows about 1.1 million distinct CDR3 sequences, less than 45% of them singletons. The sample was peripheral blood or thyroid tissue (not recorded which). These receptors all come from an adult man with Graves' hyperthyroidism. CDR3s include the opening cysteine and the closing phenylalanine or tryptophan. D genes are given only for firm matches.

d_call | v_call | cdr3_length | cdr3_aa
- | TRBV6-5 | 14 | CASSYSGLPEGYTF
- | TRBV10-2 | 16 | CASSESTLTLNYGYTF
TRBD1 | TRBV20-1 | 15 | CSAIGTDYSNQPQHF
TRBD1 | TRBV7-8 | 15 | CASSQTTGGNEKLFF
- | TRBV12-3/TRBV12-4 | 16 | CASSYRVDEGNSPLHF
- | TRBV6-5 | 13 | CASSPIPLYEQYF
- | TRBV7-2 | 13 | CASSLALTNLQHF
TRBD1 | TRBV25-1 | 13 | CASRRGLSEKLFF
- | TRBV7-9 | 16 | CASSLRTETSAGGYTF
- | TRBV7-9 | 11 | CAGGDSPGYTF
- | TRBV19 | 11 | CASSINGKLFF
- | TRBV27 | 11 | CASADRLGYTF
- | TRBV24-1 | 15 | CATSDYRGKVETQYF
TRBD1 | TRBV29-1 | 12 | CSVRDRGEKLFF
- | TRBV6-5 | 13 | CASSMGQNTEAFF
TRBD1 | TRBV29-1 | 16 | CSVWDPQGADRYGYTF
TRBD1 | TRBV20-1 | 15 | CSARSWDRGVSPLHF
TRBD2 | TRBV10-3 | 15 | CAITSGTSGVGELFF
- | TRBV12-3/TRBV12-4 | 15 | CASSLSVQRGSPLHF
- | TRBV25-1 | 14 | CASVRQGSNSSLHF
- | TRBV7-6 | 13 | CASSPGHIYEQYF
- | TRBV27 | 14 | CASSWKGDTYEQYF
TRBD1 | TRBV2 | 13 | CASRTNRGYGYTF
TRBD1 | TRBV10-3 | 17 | CASSYDENRGWNTEAFF
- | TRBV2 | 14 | CASSYQDSSYEQYF
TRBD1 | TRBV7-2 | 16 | CASSVIRAGGFHEQYF
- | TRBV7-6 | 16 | CASSLGASAYKETQYF
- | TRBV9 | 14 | CASGANANTGELFF
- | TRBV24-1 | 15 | CATSAGRTTGGELFF
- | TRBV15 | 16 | CATSRAFGGLQETQYF
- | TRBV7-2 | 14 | CASSSAGGDTGAFF